Shown below are 26 T cell receptor beta chains from a single sample sequenced in a study of cytomegalovirus exposure and HLA in healthy donors (dated by TCRdb to about 2017). The library was built by means of the immunoSEQ multiplex PCR assay. The multiplex PCR relied on a mix of 60 forward primers for TCR Vbeta segments and 13 reverse primers for TCR Jbeta segments. TCRdb re-hosts the immuneACCESS table, in-frame sequences only. Its copies lack some clones; in the studies checked, an unresolved V gene accounts for under half of them, and the cause for the rest is not known. For this sample there are approximately 190,000 clones; roughly 80% appear just once. Of the sample, approximately 3.9% falls within the top ten clones. Input material: PBMCs. These receptors all come from a man aged 45-60 years in good health and CMV-seronegative.

The chain employs TRBV30 and TRBJ2-7; D is possibly TRBD2 (6 bases). Trimming left V 1 base short and J 6 bases short, with 16 bases between. CDR1 is GTSNPN and CDR2 is SVGIG in the germline V gene (reference sequence). CDR3 length: 14 amino acids. CDR3 sequence: CAWSGRGTGLEQYF. The CDR3 DNA reads TGTGCCTGGAGTGGACGGGGGACCGGCCTCGAGCAGTACTTC.

This chain links TRBV5-1 with TRBJ1-2, with D unresolved. The V end lost 0 bases, the J end lost 4 bases, and 13 bases lay between the germline ends. The CDR3 is 15 amino acids. Germline values: CDR1 SGHRS, CDR2 YFSETQ. Here the CDR3 reads CASSLGEGQSYGYTF. CDR3 DNA: TGCGCCAGCAGCTTGGGGGAGGGTCAAAGCTATGGCTACACCTTC.

The chain carries TRBV6-6 and TRBJ2-7; possibly TRBD1 for D (5 bases). The CDR3 extends over 11 amino acids. Per germline, CDR1 MNHNY and CDR2 SVGAGI (reference sequence). V gave up 2 bases and J gave up 9 bases, with 8 bases separating them. In DNA form, the CDR3 reads TGTGCCAGCAGTTACCGAACAGGGCAGTACTTC. This sequence encodes CASSYRTGQYF.

This clone appeared once. The rearrangement links TRBV7-2 to TRBJ1-4; TRBD1 matches 7 bases. This CDR3 has 13 amino acids. Germline CDR1 reads SGHTA; CDR2 reads FQGNSA. With V trimmed by 11 bases and J by 7 bases, 10 bases remained unmatched. The CDR3 is CACRDSQSEKLFF. DNA for the CDR3: TGTGCCTGCCGGGACAGTCAAAGTGAAAAACTGTTTTTT. Filled out from reference TRBV7-2 and TRBJ1-4, the complete variable domain reads GAGVSQSPSNKVTEKGKDVELRCDPISGHTALYWYRQSLGQGLEFLIYFQGNSAPDKSGLPSDRFSAERTGGSVSTLTIQRTQQEDSAVYLCACRDSQSEKLFFGSGTQLSVL.

The chain couples TRBV10-3 to TRBJ1-1; D may be TRBD1 (5 bases). This CDR3 contains 12 residues. V was pared by 6 bases and J by 5 bases, with 10 bases between. CDR1 is ENHRY, CDR2 SYGVKD, per germline. CDR3 nucleotide sequence: TGTGCCATCAGCCAGGGTAGTACTGAAGCTTTCTTT. Protein: CAISQGSTEAFF.

The chain combines TRBV19 with TRBJ1-3; the D is unclear. The CDR3 is made up of 15 amino acids. The V and J ends lost 6 bases and 0 bases respectively, with 12 bases between them. CDR1 is LNHDA, CDR2 SQIVND, per germline (reference sequence). CDR3 sequence: CASSLYYLSGNTIYF. The CDR3 region has the DNA TGTGCCAGTAGCCTTTACTACCTCTCTGGAAACACCATATATTTT.

J is TRBJ2-5 and V is TRBV19; D is possibly TRBD2 (6 bases). The CDR3 loop spans 15 amino acids. Trimming cost V 6 bases and J 4 bases, with 18 bases left between them. Per germline, CDR1 LNHDA and CDR2 SQIVND (reference sequence). The CDR3 DNA follows: TGTGCCAGTAGGGTGGCGGGACGCCTTGGAGAGACCCAGTACTTC. Amino acid sequence: CASRVAGRLGETQYF.

The J gene is TRBJ2-2, the V gene TRBV15; a possible D gene is TRBD2 (6 bases). CDR1 and CDR2 (germline): LNHNV, YYDKDF (reference sequence). CDR3 length: 14 amino acids. V was cut by 3 bases and J by 4 bases, with 9 bases left in between. As DNA, the CDR3 is TGTGCCACCAGCAGCGGGAGCGGCACCGGGGAGCTGTTTTTT. This sequence encodes CATSSGSGTGELFF.

The chain carries TRBV10-3 and TRBJ1-1; no definite D call. The CDR3 contains 14 residues. Germline assignment: CDR1 ENHRY and CDR2 SYGVKD. Trimming removed 0 bases from V and 4 bases from J, with 9 bases in between. The DNA of the CDR3 is TGTGCCATCAGTGAGTCAGCAGGCCTCACTGAAGCTTTCTTT. It yields the protein CAISESAGLTEAFF.

V usage is TRBV5-5 and J usage is TRBJ2-5; TRBD1 is a possible D gene (6 bases). V shed 0 bases and J shed 5 bases, with 8 bases lying between them. Looked up from germline, CDR1 is SGHKS and CDR2 is YYEKEE (reference sequence). The CDR3 runs 13 residues. The CDR3 DNA follows: TGTGCCAGCAGCTTGGCAGGGGCCGAGACCCAGTACTTC. Amino acids: CASSLAGAETQYF. Using reference TRBV5-5 and TRBJ2-5 for the parts outside the CDR3, the full variable domain is DAGVTQSPTHLIKTRGQQVTLRCSPISGHKSVSWYQQVLGQGPQFIFQYYEKEERGRGNFPDRFSARQFPNYSSELNVNALLLGDSALYLCASSLAGAETQYFGPGTRLLVL.

The chain recombines TRBV21-1 with TRBJ1-2. TRBV21-1 is deemed a pseudogene. The CDR3 sequence is 16 residues long. CDR3 nucleotide sequence: TGTGCCAGCAGCGAGGCCCGGGGGGTTTCTAACTATGGCTACACCTTC. Amino acids: CASSEARGVSNYGYTF.

The chain joins TRBV19 to TRBJ2-1; D is undetermined. Germline-derived CDR1 and CDR2 are LNHDA and SQIVND (reference sequence). The CDR3 length is 17 residues. Trimming stripped 6 bases from V and 4 bases from J, with 22 bases between. CDR3 residues: CASRKRSTEVFYNEQFF. In DNA form, the CDR3 reads TGTGCCAGTAGAAAGAGATCGACCGAGGTGTTTTACAATGAGCAGTTCTTC. Filled out from reference TRBV19 and TRBJ2-1, the complete variable domain reads DGGITQSPKYLFRKEGQNVTLSCEQNLNHDAMYWYRQDPGQGLRLIYYSQIVNDFQKGDIAEGYSVSREKKESFPLTVTSAQKNPTAFYLCASRKRSTEVFYNEQFFGPGTRLTVL.

This chain connects TRBV4-3 to TRBJ2-2; 11 bases line up with TRBD2. The CDR3 has 16 amino acids. The germline V gene encodes CDR1 LGHNA and CDR2 YSLEER. The ends lost 2 bases at V and 5 bases at J; junction bases unmatched: 4. This CDR3 reads CASSQTSGGGTGELFF. The DNA for the CDR3 is TGCGCCAGCAGCCAAACTAGCGGGGGTGGGACCGGGGAGCTGTTTTTT.

This rearrangement joins TRBV5-6 to TRBJ1-5; no reliable D call. Looked up from germline, CDR1 is SGHDT and CDR2 is YYEEEE. Trimming stripped 0 bases from V and 8 bases from J, with 12 bases between. This CDR3 is 14 amino acids long. The CDR3 DNA reads TGTGCCAGCAGCTTGGACGGACTCCGTGAGCCCCAGCATTTT. It is translated as CASSLDGLREPQHF.

This clone occurred once. This chain links TRBV27 with TRBJ1-2, with no clear D. Germline V gene sequence: CDR1 MNHEY, CDR2 SMNVEV (reference sequence). The CDR3 is made up of 13 amino acids. V shed 5 bases and J shed 4 bases, with 11 bases lying between them. Here the CDR3 DNA reads TGTGCCAGCAGTAAACCGGAGGGCTATGGCTACACCTTC. Amino acid sequence: CASSKPEGYGYTF.

The J gene is TRBJ1-5, the V gene TRBV27; 9 bases align to TRBD1. Trimming took 10 bases from V and 8 from J; bases not matched to a gene: 6. The CDR3 spans 12 residues. Per the germline V gene, CDR1 is MNHEY and CDR2 is SMNVEV (reference sequence). The CDR3 DNA follows: TGTGCCACTTCGACAGGGGGGGAGCCCCAGCATTTT. Protein: CATSTGGEPQHF.

The chain combines TRBV10-3 with TRBJ1-5; 11 positions match TRBD1. The ends lost 2 bases at V and 1 base at J; junction bases unmatched: 7. The germline V gene has CDR1 ENHRY and CDR2 SYGVKD. The CDR3 has 18 amino acids. CDR3 protein: CAISERMGQGVSNQPQHF. The CDR3 nucleotides are TGTGCCATCAGTGAGCGTATGGGACAGGGGGTAAGCAATCAGCCCCAGCATTTT.

This clone is a singleton in its sample. This chain uses TRBV27 with TRBJ2-1, with a weak D call TRBD1 (5 bases). The CDR3 contains 14 residues. CDR1 is MNHEY and CDR2 is SMNVEV in the germline V gene (reference sequence). V was cut by 6 bases and J by 3 bases, with 12 bases left in between. This CDR3 reads CASSPIDSYNEQFF. The CDR3 nucleotides are TGTGCCAGCAGCCCGATCGACAGCTACAATGAGCAGTTCTTC.

The chain uses TRBV6-5 and TRBJ2-7, with unresolved D. V gave up 3 bases and J gave up 7 bases, with 13 bases separating them. The CDR3 has 13 residues. CDR1 and CDR2 from the germline V gene are MNHEY and SVGAGI. The chain's CDR3 is CASSYPGRSEQYF. As DNA, the CDR3 is TGTGCCAGCAGTTATCCCGGCAGGTCAGAGCAGTACTTC.

The J gene is TRBJ1-4, the V gene TRBV27; 7 bases map to TRBD1. The CDR3 extends over 14 amino acids. Trimming removed 4 bases from V and 8 bases from J; junction bases left unmatched: 7. Germline lookup yields CDR1 MNHEY and CDR2 SMNVEV (reference sequence). CDR3 in amino acids: CASSSRDRGEKLFF. The DNA for the CDR3 is TGTGCCAGCAGTTCCCGGGACAGAGGCGAAAAACTGTTTTTT.

This clone has more than one count but fewer than ten. The chain combines TRBV18 with TRBJ2-3; perhaps TRBD2 as D (6 bases). Germline CDR1 is KGHSH and CDR2 is LQKENI. V was cut by 3 bases and J by 1 base, with 8 bases left in between. There are 14 residues in the CDR3. CDR3 sequence (DNA): TGTGCCAGCTCACCGAGGGAGGGCACAGATACGCAGTATTTT. It encodes CASSPREGTDTQYF.

J is TRBJ1-6 and V is TRBV9; 7 bases align to TRBD1. CDR1 SGDLS and CDR2 YYNGEE come from the germline V gene. CDR3 size: 15 residues. V shed 4 bases, J shed 7 bases, and the junction held 8 bases outside the gene matches. Written as DNA, the CDR3 is TGTGCCAGCAGCTACCGGGACAGCTTGAATTCACCCCTCCACTTT. It codes for CASSYRDSLNSPLHF. Full variable domain (remainder filled in from reference TRBV9 and TRBJ1-6): DSGVTQTPKHLITATGQRVTLRCSPRSGDLSVYWYQQSLDQGLQFLIQYYNGEERAKGNILERFSAQQFPDLHSELNLSSLELGDSALYFCASSYRDSLNSPLHFGNGTRLTVT.

The V gene is TRBV7-3, the J gene TRBJ2-3, with TRBD2 as a possible D gene (5 bases). The CDR3 spans 15 residues. Germline values: CDR1 SGHTA, CDR2 FQGTGA. V shed 7 bases and J shed 0 bases, with 14 bases lying between them. CDR3 protein: CASKTSGASTDTQYF. As DNA, the CDR3 is TGTGCCAGCAAAACAAGCGGTGCTAGCACAGATACGCAGTATTTT.

This chain connects TRBV9 to TRBJ1-1; a possible D gene is TRBD1 (5 bases). There are 15 residues in the CDR3. Germline V gene lookup returns CDR1 SGDLS and CDR2 YYNGEE. Trimming removed 4 bases at V and 4 bases at J, with 17 bases between. CDR3: CASSPPPGWGTEAFF. The CDR3 nucleotides read TGTGCCAGCAGCCCCCCCCCAGGGTGGGGCACTGAAGCTTTCTTT.

The chain has TRBV19 and TRBJ1-6; D unresolved. CDR1 is LNHDA and CDR2 is SQIVND in the germline V gene (reference sequence). Trimming shortened V by 5 bases and J by 5 bases, and 10 bases separated the two germline ends. The CDR3 runs to 14 residues. This CDR3 reads CASSFDGNNSPLHF. The DNA of the CDR3 is TGTGCCAGTAGTTTCGACGGGAATAATTCACCCCTCCACTTT.

The chain links TRBV19 to TRBJ1-1; 8 nucleotides match TRBD1. The germline V gene has CDR1 LNHDA and CDR2 SQIVND (reference sequence). The V and J ends lost 8 bases and 3 bases, in that order; junction bases with no gene match: 8. The CDR3 spans 14 residues. The CDR3 is CASSGGDFDTEAFF. The CDR3, as DNA: TGTGCCAGTTCAGGGGGCGACTTTGACACTGAAGCTTTCTTT.